The 32 T cell receptor beta chains presented below share a single source sample, sequenced in a study of T cells in Graves' hyperthyroidism and ophthalmopathy. The TCR beta CDR3 regions underwent amplification using RNA transcripts as the source. An initial round of RT-PCR targeting the TCR CDR3 relied on the HTBI primer set. In TCRdb, the multiplex PCR reads were re-called with MiXCR into one record per CDR3 protein. Counted here are hundreds of thousands of distinct CDR3 sequences, about 12% occurring once; the ten biggest clones make up around 9.2%. The specimen was blood. These receptors were taken from a woman younger than 30 with Graves' hyperthyroidism.

The chain carries TRBV4-3 and TRBJ1-1, with unresolved D. Trimming pared 4 bases from V and 3 bases from J, leaving 12 bases between. Germline-derived CDR1 and CDR2 are LGHNA and YSLEER. The CDR3 is made up of 14 amino acids. This CDR3 is CASSRRTGDTEAFF. The DNA of the CDR3 is TGCGCCAGCAGCCGTCGGACCGGGGACACTGAAGCTTTCTTT.

This chain connects TRBV28 to TRBJ1-4; perhaps TRBD1 as D (5 bases). CDR3 size: 16 residues. Germline V gene data show CDR1 as MDHEN and CDR2 as SYDVKM. The V gene lost 6 bases and the J gene lost 0 bases, with 14 bases spanning the gap. This CDR3 is CASRKDWGSTNEKLFF. The DNA for the CDR3 is TGTGCCAGCAGAAAAGATTGGGGCTCAACTAATGAAAAACTGTTTTTT.

This clonotype appeared a few times. This chain uses TRBV20-1 with TRBJ2-5; no clear D gene. The CDR3 covers 10 residues. Germline V lookup: CDR1 DFQATT, CDR2 SNEGSKA (reference sequence). Trimming removed 7 bases at V and 5 bases at J, with 8 bases between. CDR3 loop: CSGLRETQYF. Here the CDR3 DNA reads TGCAGTGGTTTACGGGAGACCCAGTACTTC.

The chain has TRBV20-1 and TRBJ2-7, with TRBD2 matching over 9 bases. The V gene end was trimmed by 3 bases and the J gene end by 4 bases; junction bases not matched to a gene: 4. Germline V CDR1 and CDR2: DFQATT, SNEGSKA (reference sequence). This CDR3 region has 13 residues. CDR3 sequence reads: CSASGSGGYEQYF. The CDR3 DNA reads TGCAGTGCTAGCGGTAGCGGGGGTTACGAGCAGTACTTC.

The rearrangement links TRBV19 to TRBJ1-6; TRBD1 agrees at 9 bases. Germline V gene lookup returns CDR1 LNHDA and CDR2 SQIVND (reference sequence). Trimming cost V 1 base and J 8 bases; bases outside gene matches: 3. This CDR3 region has 15 residues. The CDR3 DNA is TGTGCCAGTAGTATAGCGTGGACAGGGGATTCACCCCTCCACTTT. Its translation: CASSIAWTGDSPLHF.

This clonotype was counted at least ten times. The V call is TRBV20-1, the J call TRBJ2-4, with 8 bases identical to TRBD1. The CDR3 extends over 15 amino acids. Germline V CDR1 and CDR2: DFQATT, SNEGSKA (reference sequence). With V trimmed by 3 bases and J by 5 bases, 9 bases remained unmatched. CDR3 nucleotide sequence: TGCAGTGCTAGTGACTTAGGACAGGGAGAAAACATTCAGTACTTC. This translates into CSASDLGQGENIQYF.

This clonotype has ten or more counts. This chain links TRBV27 with TRBJ1-2; no reliable D call. The V end was cut by 2 bases, the J end by 4 bases, with 8 bases between. The CDR3 is 13 residues long. Germline CDR1 and CDR2: MNHEY and SMNVEV (reference sequence). CDR3: CASSLDDGYGYTF. CDR3 coding DNA: TGTGCCAGCAGTTTAGACGACGGCTATGGCTACACCTTC.

This clonotype has a handful of counts. The chain recombines TRBV6-1 with TRBJ2-7; TRBD1 matches at 9 bases. After removal of 5 bases from V and 0 bases from J, the junction contained 8 bases not matched to a gene. CDR1 and CDR2 (germline): MNHNS, SASEGT. The CDR3 contains 16 residues. CDR3 nucleotides: TGTGCCAGCAGTAAGGGGGGGACAGGGAGCTCCTACGAGCAGTACTTC. It specifies CASSKGGTGSSYEQYF.

This clonotype appeared a few times. This sequence joins TRBV10-2 and TRBJ2-7; 9 nucleotides align to TRBD2. The germline CDR1 and CDR2 sequences are WSHSY and SAAADI. V dropped 11 bases and J dropped 3; count of bases not matched to a gene: 2. The CDR3 has 11 amino acids. The CDR3 loop is CAGSGGYEQYF. DNA of the CDR3: TGCGCCGGTAGCGGGGGCTACGAGCAGTACTTC.

This clonotype was recorded many times. The rearrangement uses TRBV3-1 and TRBJ2-2; D gene uncertain. Germline loops: CDR1 LGHDT, CDR2 YNNKEL (reference sequence). The germline V and J ends were trimmed by 2 bases and 7 bases, with 8 bases remaining between them. CDR3 length: 13 amino acids. The CDR3, as DNA: TGTGCCAGCAGCCAACTTAGCCGCGGGGAGCTGTTTTTT. It codes for CASSQLSRGELFF.

V is TRBV24-1 and J is TRBJ2-2; 8 bases are shared with TRBD1. The V gene's germline CDR1 is KGHDR and CDR2 SFDVKD. V was pared by 3 bases and J by 3 bases, with 5 bases of the junction left unmatched. This CDR3 is built from 16 residues. The CDR3 spells CATSDPGQGDTGELFF. Written as DNA, the CDR3 is TGTGCCACCAGTGATCCAGGACAGGGTGACACCGGGGAGCTGTTTTTT.

This clonotype was recorded a few times. This sequence joins TRBV15 and TRBJ1-4; no firm D call. The CDR3 loop spans 12 amino acids. Per the germline V gene, CDR1 is LNHNV and CDR2 is YYDKDF (reference sequence). V shed 5 bases and J shed 10 bases, with 11 bases lying between them. This CDR3 is CATSLKGGKLFF. The CDR3 nucleotides read TGTGCCACCAGCTTGAAGGGTGGAAAACTGTTTTTT.

This clonotype was seen many times. This rearrangement joins TRBV6-2 or TRBV6-3 to TRBJ1-1; 9 nucleotides align to TRBD1. This CDR3 has 16 residues. Germline CDR1 and CDR2: MNHEY and SVGEGT. The trim removed 4 bases at V and 0 bases at J, leaving 6 bases unmatched. The CDR3 reads CASSWDRANLNTEAFF. The CDR3 region has the DNA TGTGCCAGCAGTTGGGACAGGGCGAACTTGAACACTGAAGCTTTCTTT.

This clonotype was observed a few times. V usage is TRBV6-1 and J usage is TRBJ2-7; TRBD1 agrees at 10 bases. The CDR3 runs 15 residues. Germline CDR1 reads MNHNS; CDR2 reads SASEGT. V was clipped by 7 bases and J by 5 bases; unmatched bases: 11. The DNA of the CDR3 is TGTGCCAGCACCCCCTCTGCCGGGACAGGGGACGAGCAGTACTTC. This encodes CASTPSAGTGDEQYF.

There are many counts of this clonotype. The chain has TRBV7-9 and TRBJ1-1; D is ambiguous. The germline gives CDR1 SEHNR, CDR2 FQNEAQ (reference sequence). This CDR3 has 14 residues. With 1 base removed from V and 8 bases from J, the gap between germline ends came to 14 bases. DNA of the CDR3: TGTGCCAGCAGCTTAGGGGTTGGCATTCCCGAAGCTTTCTTT. This translates into CASSLGVGIPEAFF.

The rearrangement joins TRBV4-1 to TRBJ2-7; possibly TRBD2 for D (6 bases). The V end was cut by 2 bases, the J end by 3 bases, with 20 bases between. The CDR3 has 17 residues. Germline V gene data show CDR1 as MGHRA and CDR2 as YSYEKL. This chain's CDR3 is CASSQRSGDFFGYEQYF. CDR3 nucleotide sequence: TGCGCCAGCAGCCAAAGGTCTGGGGACTTTTTTGGCTACGAGCAGTACTTC.

This clonotype has a count of ten or more. This chain connects TRBV5-1 to TRBJ2-5, with 9 bases identical to TRBD2. V gave up 3 bases and J gave up 1 base; unmatched junction bases: 10. Germline CDR1 reads SGHRS; CDR2 reads YFSETQ. The CDR3 length is 17 residues. The CDR3 spells CASSSPTSGYRQETQYF. CDR3 coding DNA: TGCGCCAGCAGCTCGCCGACTAGCGGATACCGCCAAGAGACCCAGTACTTC.

This clonotype was observed at least ten times. This chain connects TRBV2 to TRBJ2-1; TRBD2 is a possible D gene (7 bases). Germline lookup yields CDR1 SNHLY and CDR2 FYNNEI. V dropped 8 bases and J dropped 6 bases, with 11 bases sitting between them. This CDR3 spans 12 amino acids. Here the CDR3 reads CASGGAPNEQFF. CDR3 nucleotides: TGTGCCAGCGGGGGGGCTCCCAATGAGCAGTTCTTC.

The table lists this clonotype with many counts. The rearrangement links TRBV7-3 to TRBJ2-7; D is possibly TRBD1 or TRBD2 (5 bases each). Germline CDR1 reads SGHTA; CDR2 reads FQGTGA. V was pared by 0 bases and J by 7 bases, with 13 bases between. The CDR3 is 14 amino acids. In DNA form, the CDR3 reads TGTGCCAGCAGCTTAACGAGGGACCTAGGGGAGCAGTACTTC. It specifies CASSLTRDLGEQYF.

This clonotype occurred many times. The rearrangement joins TRBV5-1 to TRBJ2-1, with 10 bases lining up with TRBD2. In germline, CDR1 is SGHRS, CDR2 YFSETQ. J lost 6 bases, V lost 4 bases, and 10 bases had no gene match. The CDR3 has 16 amino acids. CDR3 nucleotide sequence: TGCGCCAGCAGCCCCCCCCTAGCGGGAGAGGCCAATGAGCAGTTCTTC. This translates into CASSPPLAGEANEQFF.

This clonotype was counted ten times or more. The V gene is TRBV6-1, the J gene TRBJ2-7; a weak D match, TRBD2 (6 bases). Trimming removed 3 bases at V and 3 bases at J, with 12 bases between. Germline V gene sequence: CDR1 MNHNS, CDR2 SASEGT. This CDR3 comprises 14 residues. The CDR3 DNA reads as TGTGCCAGCAGTGAGGCCCTCGGGGGCTACGAGCAGTACTTC. Amino acids: CASSEALGGYEQYF.

This clonotype was counted between two and nine times. The V call is TRBV15, the J call TRBJ2-7; D is perhaps TRBD1 or TRBD2 (6 bases each). With 0 bases removed from V and 6 bases from J, the gap between germline ends came to 15 bases. The CDR3 loop spans 15 amino acids. Germline lookup yields CDR1 LNHNV and CDR2 YYDKDF (reference sequence). As DNA, the CDR3 is TGTGCCACCAGCAGAGATTTGGTCAGGGGAGGCGAGCAGTACTTC. Its translation: CATSRDLVRGGEQYF. Looking up the rest from reference TRBV15 and TRBJ2-7 gives the full variable domain: DAMVIQNPRYQVTQFGKPVTLSCSQTLNHNVMYWYQQKSSQAPKLLFHYYDKDFNNEADTPDNFQSRRPNTSFCFLDIRSPGLGDTAMYLCATSRDLVRGGEQYFGPGTRLTVT.

This chain joins TRBV9 and TRBJ2-3, with TRBD2 matching over 10 bases. The germline CDR1 and CDR2 sequences are SGDLS and YYNGEE. The V and J ends lost 2 bases and 4 bases, in that order; junction bases with no gene match: 10. CDR3 length: 17 residues. The CDR3: CASSVASGGAFSDTQYF. The CDR3 coding sequence is TGTGCCAGCAGCGTCGCAAGCGGGGGGGCCTTTTCAGATACGCAGTATTTT.

About this clonotype: At one end the junction does not follow the germline gene, possibly because of a read error. CDR3 protein: CAGSSRTQPDNEQFF. For the CDR3, the DNA is TGTGCCGGCAGCTCCAGGACCCAACCTGACAATGAGCAGTTCTTC. The chain uses TRBV5-4 and TRBJ2-1; D remains ambiguous. Germline V gene sequence: CDR1 SGHNT, CDR2 YYREEE (reference sequence). The CDR3 extends over 15 amino acids.

This clonotype was detected many times. The chain links TRBV3-1 to TRBJ2-1; D gene uncertain. The V end was cut by 0 bases, the J end by 6 bases, with 12 bases between. Germline values: CDR1 LGHDT, CDR2 YNNKEL (reference sequence). The CDR3 totals 15 residues. The DNA of the CDR3 is TGTGCCAGCAGCCAAGATAGGTCAGACGTCAATGAGCAGTTCTTC. Amino acids: CASSQDRSDVNEQFF.

This clonotype was detected many times. V gene TRBV5-1 combines with J gene TRBJ1-6; D is perhaps TRBD1 (5 bases). Trimming removed 4 bases from V and 6 bases from J, with 14 bases in between. The CDR3 extends over 15 amino acids. CDR1 SGHRS and CDR2 YFSETQ come from the germline V gene. The CDR3 DNA reads TGCGCCAGCAGCCTTACCGACAGAGGTAATTCACCCCTCCACTTT. Encoded protein: CASSLTDRGNSPLHF.

This clonotype was detected many times. V usage is TRBV29-1 and J usage is TRBJ2-7; 11 nucleotides align to TRBD2. The CDR3 is 14 amino acids. V shed 4 bases, J shed 7 bases, and the junction held 9 bases outside the gene matches. The V gene's germline CDR1 is SQVTM and CDR2 ANQGSEA. The CDR3 loop reads CSVVTSGVLREQYF. The CDR3 DNA is TGCAGCGTTGTGACTAGCGGGGTGCTAAGAGAGCAGTACTTC.

This clonotype was found a few times. V and J are TRBV5-6 and TRBJ2-5, with 8 nucleotides matching TRBD1. Germline trimming cut 2 bases from V and 4 bases from J; bases unmatched to any gene: 7. CDR1 is SGHDT and CDR2 is YYEEEE in the germline V gene. This CDR3 is built from 15 residues. The CDR3 region is CASSFRGQGRETQYF. DNA for the CDR3: TGTGCCAGCAGCTTTAGAGGACAGGGACGAGAGACCCAGTACTTC.

The chain couples TRBV20-1 to TRBJ2-7; 7 bases fit TRBD2. The CDR3 contains 15 residues. Germline CDR1 DFQATT, CDR2 SNEGSKA (reference sequence). V lost 4 bases and J lost 2; bases outside the gene matches: 11. CDR3 DNA sequence: TGCAGTGCTACGGGGGGTAGCCGGCACCCCTACGAGCAGTACTTC. The encoded protein is CSATGGSRHPYEQYF.

Only a few counts were recorded for this clonotype. The rearrangement joins TRBV18 to TRBJ1-4; 9 bases are shared with TRBD1. The CDR3 has 15 residues. Trimming cost V 0 bases and J 6 bases; bases outside gene matches: 2. CDR1 KGHSH and CDR2 LQKENI come from the germline V gene. DNA of the CDR3: TGTGCCAGCTCACCACCCGGGACAGGGTATGAAAAACTGTTTTTT. It codes for CASSPPGTGYEKLFF.

In its sample, this clonotype was seen many times. The chain carries TRBV24-1 and TRBJ2-1, with a tentative D call TRBD2 (5 bases). The CDR3 spans 15 residues. V was trimmed by 1 base and J by 6 bases, leaving 12 bases between them. CDR1 KGHDR and CDR2 SFDVKD come from the germline V gene. CDR3 region: CATSDLADRSNEQFF. Here the CDR3 DNA reads TGTGCCACCAGTGATTTAGCGGATAGGAGCAATGAGCAGTTCTTC.

This chain connects TRBV7-3 to TRBJ2-3, with 11 bases fitting TRBD2. Germline V gene sequence: CDR1 SGHTA, CDR2 FQGTGA. The CDR3 consists of 19 residues. J was trimmed by 0 bases and V by 7 bases; bases with no gene match: 15. As DNA, the CDR3 is TGTGCCAGCACCTTGTTCATAGCGGGAGGGACTACTAGCACAGATACGCAGTATTTT. Its protein is CASTLFIAGGTTSTDTQYF.